A single sample gave rise to the 11 T cell receptor beta chains below, sequenced in a study of patients and donors after allogeneic stem cell transplantation. MiXCR was run by TCRdb on the RT-PCR reads, yielding one entry per CDR3 protein. The sample records about a million distinct CDR3 sequences, about a sixth being singletons. Specimen: blood, either unsorted or a sorted T cell fraction (not recorded which). The receptors were gathered from a human donor who was either an allogeneic HSCT recipient or a stem cell or donor lymphocyte infusion donor (not recorded which). It is not recorded whose cells these are; they may come from a transplant donor.

The chain joins TRBV5-5 to TRBJ1-2, with 7 bases aligning to TRBD1. Germline lookup yields CDR1 SGHKS and CDR2 YYEKEE (reference sequence). The CDR3 spans 14 residues. V was pared by 3 bases and J by 4 bases, with 6 bases of the junction left unmatched. CDR3 protein: CASSYPTGTYGYTF. In DNA, the CDR3 is TGTGCCAGCAGCTACCCGACAGGGACCTATGGCTACACCTTC. The complete variable domain, with remaining parts taken from reference TRBV5-5 and TRBJ1-2, reads DAGVTQSPTHLIKTRGQQVTLRCSPISGHKSVSWYQQVLGQGPQFIFQYYEKEERGRGNFPDRFSARQFPNYSSELNVNALLLGDSALYLCASSYPTGTYGYTFGSGTRLTVV.

This clonotype was seen a handful of times. The chain is built from TRBV12-3 or TRBV12-4 and TRBJ2-1; the match to TRBD1 covers 8 bases. The CDR3 totals 16 residues. The ends lost 0 bases at V and 9 bases at J; junction bases unmatched: 10. CDR3: CASSLADVDRGGEQFF. CDR3 DNA: TGTGCCAGCAGTTTAGCGGATGTTGACAGGGGCGGTGAGCAGTTCTTC.

J is TRBJ1-2 and V is TRBV30, with no clear D. The CDR3 length is 12 residues. Trimming cost V 0 bases and J 10 bases, with 12 bases left between them. Germline V gene sequence: CDR1 GTSNPN, CDR2 SVGIG (reference sequence). The CDR3: CAWSVLGSLYTF. The DNA for the CDR3 is TGTGCCTGGAGTGTACTCGGCTCCCTCTACACCTTC.

V is TRBV12-3 or TRBV12-4 and J is TRBJ2-5, with no clear D. Trimming cost V 3 bases and J 1 base, with 9 bases left between them. The CDR3 extends over 14 amino acids. The CDR3 sequence: CASSFVPRQETQYF. CDR3 nucleotide sequence: TGTGCCAGCAGTTTTGTCCCGCGCCAAGAGACCCAGTACTTC.

This clonotype has just a few counts. This rearrangement joins TRBV7-9 to TRBJ1-1; the match to TRBD1 covers 7 bases. The junction had 9 bases not matched to a gene; V was cut back by 1 base and J by 4 bases. This CDR3 region has 16 residues. Germline V lookup: CDR1 SEHNR, CDR2 FQNEAQ (reference sequence). The CDR3 DNA reads as TGTGCCAGCAGCTTAGAAGGAACAGGGGCGGGCACTGAAGCTTTCTTT. This translates into CASSLEGTGAGTEAFF.

This clonotype came up many times. J is TRBJ1-5 and V is TRBV5-1, with a tentative D call TRBD1 (5 bases). CDR1 and CDR2 (germline): SGHRS, YFSETQ. The CDR3 covers 14 residues. Trimming shortened V by 4 bases and J by 4 bases, and 12 bases separated the two germline ends. The CDR3 protein is CASSKGVGNQPQHF. The CDR3 DNA is TGCGCCAGCAGCAAAGGGGTGGGAAATCAGCCCCAGCATTTT.

The chain carries TRBV15 and TRBJ1-5; TRBD1 aligns across 10 bases. Germline CDR1 and CDR2: LNHNV and YYDKDF (reference sequence). V shed 0 bases and J 6 bases; nucleotides not matched to a gene: 8. CDR3 length equals 17 residues. The CDR3 protein is CATSRERQGATIQPQHF. For the CDR3, the DNA is TGTGCCACCAGCAGAGAGAGACAGGGGGCAACCATTCAGCCCCAGCATTTT. Full variable domain (rest looked up from reference TRBV15 and TRBJ1-5): DAMVIQNPRYQVTQFGKPVTLSCSQTLNHNVMYWYQQKSSQAPKLLFHYYDKDFNNEADTPDNFQSRRPNTSFCFLDIRSPGLGDTAMYLCATSRERQGATIQPQHFGDGTRLSIL.

The sample holds a few counts of this clonotype. V and J are TRBV7-8 and TRBJ2-7, with 8 bases fitting TRBD2. CDR3 length: 17 amino acids. Germline lookup yields CDR1 SGHVS and CDR2 FQNEAQ. Trimming at V came to 3 bases and at J to 3 bases, leaving 13 bases not matched to a gene. The CDR3 region is CASSFVTRAGEVYEQYF. The CDR3 DNA reads as TGTGCCAGCAGCTTTGTGACGAGAGCGGGAGAGGTCTACGAGCAGTACTTC.

This clonotype was counted a few times. The chain couples TRBV20-1 to TRBJ1-2; no reliable D call. Germline values: CDR1 DFQATT, CDR2 SNEGSKA (reference sequence). This CDR3 comprises 15 residues. The V end lost 4 bases, the J end lost 1 base, and 16 bases lay between the germline ends. The CDR3 coding sequence is TGCAGTGCTACACAGCTCCCCGCCCTTAACTATGGCTACACCTTC. Its translation is CSATQLPALNYGYTF.

This clonotype was picked up many times. The rearrangement joins TRBV5-1 to TRBJ2-1; TRBD1 aligns across 10 bases. Looked up from germline, CDR1 is SGHRS and CDR2 is YFSETQ. This CDR3 is built from 15 residues. Trimming removed 0 bases from V and 8 bases from J; junction bases left unmatched: 5. The CDR3: CASSLAGTGVDEQFF. The CDR3 DNA reads as TGCGCCAGCAGCTTGGCCGGGACAGGGGTCGATGAGCAGTTCTTC.

The table lists this clonotype with many counts. V is TRBV12-3 or TRBV12-4 and J is TRBJ1-2; D is uncertain. The CDR3 has 13 amino acids. Trimming took 2 bases from V and 6 from J, leaving 10 bases between them. The CDR3 region has the DNA TGTGCCAGCAGTTTACAAGGGTCCCATGGCTACACCTTC. It yields the protein CASSLQGSHGYTF.